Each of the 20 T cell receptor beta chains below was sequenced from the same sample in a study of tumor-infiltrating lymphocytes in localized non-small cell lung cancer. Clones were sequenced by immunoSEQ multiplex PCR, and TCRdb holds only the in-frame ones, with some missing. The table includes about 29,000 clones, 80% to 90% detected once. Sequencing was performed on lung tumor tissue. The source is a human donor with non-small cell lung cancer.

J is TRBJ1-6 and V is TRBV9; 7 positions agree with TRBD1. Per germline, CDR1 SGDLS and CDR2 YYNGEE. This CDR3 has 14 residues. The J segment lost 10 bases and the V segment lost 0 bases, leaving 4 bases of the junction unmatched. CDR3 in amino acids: CASSVEGQRSPLHF. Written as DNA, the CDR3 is TGTGCCAGCAGCGTAGAGGGACAGCGCTCACCCCTCCACTTT.

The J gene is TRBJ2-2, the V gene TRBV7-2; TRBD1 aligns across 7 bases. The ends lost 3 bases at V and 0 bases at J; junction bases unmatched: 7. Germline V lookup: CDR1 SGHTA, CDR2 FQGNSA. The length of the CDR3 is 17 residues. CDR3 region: CASSFARTGPNTGELFF. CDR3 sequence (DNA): TGTGCCAGCAGCTTCGCCAGGACAGGCCCGAACACCGGGGAGCTGTTTTTT.

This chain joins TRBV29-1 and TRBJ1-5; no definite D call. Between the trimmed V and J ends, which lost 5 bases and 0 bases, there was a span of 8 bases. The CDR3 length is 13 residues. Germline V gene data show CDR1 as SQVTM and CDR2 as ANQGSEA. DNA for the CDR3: TGCAGCGTTCAGGCCCATAGCAATCAGCCCCAGCATTTT. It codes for CSVQAHSNQPQHF. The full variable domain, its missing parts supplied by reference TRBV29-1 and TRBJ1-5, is SAVISQKPSRDICQRGTSLTIQCQVDSQVTMMFWYRQQPGQSLTLIATANQGSEATYESGFVIDKFPISRPNLTFSTLTVSNMSPEDSSIYLCSVQAHSNQPQHFGDGTRLSIL.

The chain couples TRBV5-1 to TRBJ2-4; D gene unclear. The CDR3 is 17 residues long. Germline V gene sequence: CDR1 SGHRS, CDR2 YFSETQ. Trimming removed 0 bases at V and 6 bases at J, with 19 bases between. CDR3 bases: TGCGCCAGCAGCTTGGGTTCTTCCCAAGGGTTTGGAAACATTCAGTACTTC. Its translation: CASSLGSSQGFGNIQYF.

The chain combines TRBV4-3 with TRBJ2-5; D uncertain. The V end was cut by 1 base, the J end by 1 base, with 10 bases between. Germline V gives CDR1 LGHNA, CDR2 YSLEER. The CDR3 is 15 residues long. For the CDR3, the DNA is TGCGCCAGCAGCCAAGCCATCGTGGGCCAAGAGACCCAGTACTTC. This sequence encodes CASSQAIVGQETQYF.

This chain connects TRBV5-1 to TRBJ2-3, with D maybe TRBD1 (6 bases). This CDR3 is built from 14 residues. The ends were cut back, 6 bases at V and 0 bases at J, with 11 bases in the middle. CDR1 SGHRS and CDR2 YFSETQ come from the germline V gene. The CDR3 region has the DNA TGCGCCAGCAAAGGGACATTCAGCACAGATACGCAGTATTTT. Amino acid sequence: CASKGTFSTDTQYF.

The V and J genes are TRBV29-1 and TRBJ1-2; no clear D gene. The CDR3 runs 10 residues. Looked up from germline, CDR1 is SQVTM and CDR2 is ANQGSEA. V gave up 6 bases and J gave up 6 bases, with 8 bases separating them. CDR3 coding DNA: TGCAGCGTAGGACGGGATGGCTACACCTTC. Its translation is CSVGRDGYTF.

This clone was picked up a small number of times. The CDR3 DNA reads as TGTGCCAGCGTGGGCTCCGCGAACACCGGGGAGCTGTTTTTT. Residues: CASVGSANTGELFF. This chain links TRBV14 with TRBJ2-2; no clear D. The CDR3 runs 14 residues. The germline V gene encodes CDR1 SGHDN and CDR2 FVKESK. The ends were cut back, 8 bases at V and 0 bases at J, with 10 bases in the middle. The full variable domain, rest sourced from reference TRBV14 and TRBJ2-2, is EAGVTQFPSHSVIEKGQTVTLRCDPISGHDNLYWYRRVMGKEIKFLLHFVKESKQDESGMPNNRFLAERTGGTYSTLKVQPAELEDSGVYFCASVGSANTGELFFGEGSRLTVL.

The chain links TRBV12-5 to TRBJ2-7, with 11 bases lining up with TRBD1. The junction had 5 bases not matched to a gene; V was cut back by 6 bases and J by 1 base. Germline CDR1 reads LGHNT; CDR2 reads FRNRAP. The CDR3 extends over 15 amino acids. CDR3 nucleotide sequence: TGTGCTAGTGGCGATGGGACAGGGGGTTCCTACGAGCAGTACTTC. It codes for CASGDGTGGSYEQYF.

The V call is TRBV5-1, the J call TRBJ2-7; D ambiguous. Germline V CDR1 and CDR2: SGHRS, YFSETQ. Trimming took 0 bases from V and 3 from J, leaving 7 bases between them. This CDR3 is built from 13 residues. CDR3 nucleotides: TGCGCCAGCAGCTTGGACGGATTCTACGAGCAGTACTTC. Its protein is CASSLDGFYEQYF.

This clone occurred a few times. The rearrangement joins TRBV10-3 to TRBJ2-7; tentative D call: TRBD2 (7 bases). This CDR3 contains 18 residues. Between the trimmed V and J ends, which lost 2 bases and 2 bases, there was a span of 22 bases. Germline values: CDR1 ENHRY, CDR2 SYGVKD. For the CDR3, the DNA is TGTGCCATCAGTGAGCCAAAAGTGGGCGGGGGACAAGCCTACGAGCAGTACTTC. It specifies CAISEPKVGGGQAYEQYF.

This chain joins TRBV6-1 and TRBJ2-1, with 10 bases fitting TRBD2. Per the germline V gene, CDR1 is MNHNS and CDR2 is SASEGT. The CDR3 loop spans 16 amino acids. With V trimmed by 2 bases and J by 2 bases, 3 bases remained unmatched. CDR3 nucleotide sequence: TGTGCCAGCAGTGAAAGCGGGGGGGCCACCTACAATGAGCAGTTCTTC. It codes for CASSESGGATYNEQFF.

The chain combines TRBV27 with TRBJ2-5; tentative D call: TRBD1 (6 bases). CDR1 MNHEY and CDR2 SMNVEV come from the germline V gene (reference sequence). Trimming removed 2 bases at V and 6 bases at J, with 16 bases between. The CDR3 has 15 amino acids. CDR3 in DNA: TGTGCCAGCAGTTTAACCCCGGGACAATTAAAGACCCAGTACTTC. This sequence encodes CASSLTPGQLKTQYF.

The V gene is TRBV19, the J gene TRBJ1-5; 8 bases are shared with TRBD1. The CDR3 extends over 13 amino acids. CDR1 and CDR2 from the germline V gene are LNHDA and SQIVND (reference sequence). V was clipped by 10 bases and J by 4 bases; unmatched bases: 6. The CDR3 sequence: CATRRQGNQPQHF. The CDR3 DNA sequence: TGTGCCACCCGCCGACAGGGGAATCAGCCCCAGCATTTT.

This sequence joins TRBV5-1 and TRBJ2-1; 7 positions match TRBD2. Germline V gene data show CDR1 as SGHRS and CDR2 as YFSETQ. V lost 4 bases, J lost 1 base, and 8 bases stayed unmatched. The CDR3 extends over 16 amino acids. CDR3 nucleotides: TGCGCCAGCAGCGCCGGGACTACCCCTTCCTACAATGAGCAGTTCTTC. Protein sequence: CASSAGTTPSYNEQFF.

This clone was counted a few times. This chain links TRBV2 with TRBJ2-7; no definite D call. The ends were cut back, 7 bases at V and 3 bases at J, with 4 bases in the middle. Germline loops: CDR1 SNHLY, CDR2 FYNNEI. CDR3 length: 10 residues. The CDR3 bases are TGTGCCAGCATGAACTACGAGCAGTACTTC. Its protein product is CASMNYEQYF.

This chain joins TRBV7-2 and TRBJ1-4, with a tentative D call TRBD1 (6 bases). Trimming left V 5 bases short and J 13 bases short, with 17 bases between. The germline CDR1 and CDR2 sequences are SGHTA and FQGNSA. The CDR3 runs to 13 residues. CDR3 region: CASSTGNKGGLFF. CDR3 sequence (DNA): TGTGCCAGCAGCACCGGCAACAAGGGGGGACTGTTTTTT.

The CDR3, as DNA: TGTGCCAGCAGCAACCCGAGGACACTCCAAGAGACCCAGTACTTC. Protein: CASSNPRTLQETQYF. This sequence joins TRBV5-6 and TRBJ2-5; perhaps TRBD1 as D (5 bases). The CDR3 totals 15 residues. The germline V gene encodes CDR1 SGHDT and CDR2 YYEEEE. V was clipped by 4 bases and J by 1 base, with 14 bases between them. The variable domain in full, with the rest retrieved from reference TRBV5-6 and TRBJ2-5, is DAGVTQSPTHLIKTRGQQVTLRCSPKSGHDTVSWYQQALGQGPQFIFQYYEEEERQRGNFPDRFSGHQFPNYSSELNVNALLLGDSALYLCASSNPRTLQETQYFGPGTRLLVL.

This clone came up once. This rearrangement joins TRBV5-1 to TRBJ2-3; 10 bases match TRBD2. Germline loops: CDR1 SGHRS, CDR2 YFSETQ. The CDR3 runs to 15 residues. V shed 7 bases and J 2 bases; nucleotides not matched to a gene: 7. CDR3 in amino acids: CASSPGLANTDTQYF. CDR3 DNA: TGCGCCAGCTCCCCGGGACTAGCGAACACAGATACGCAGTATTTT.

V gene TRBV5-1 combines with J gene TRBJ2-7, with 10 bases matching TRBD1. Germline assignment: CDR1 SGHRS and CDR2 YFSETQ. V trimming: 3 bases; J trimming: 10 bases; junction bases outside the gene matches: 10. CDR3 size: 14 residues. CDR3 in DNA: TGCGCCAGCAGCTCGACAGGGGGCTCGTTAGAACAGTACTTC. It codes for CASSSTGGSLEQYF.